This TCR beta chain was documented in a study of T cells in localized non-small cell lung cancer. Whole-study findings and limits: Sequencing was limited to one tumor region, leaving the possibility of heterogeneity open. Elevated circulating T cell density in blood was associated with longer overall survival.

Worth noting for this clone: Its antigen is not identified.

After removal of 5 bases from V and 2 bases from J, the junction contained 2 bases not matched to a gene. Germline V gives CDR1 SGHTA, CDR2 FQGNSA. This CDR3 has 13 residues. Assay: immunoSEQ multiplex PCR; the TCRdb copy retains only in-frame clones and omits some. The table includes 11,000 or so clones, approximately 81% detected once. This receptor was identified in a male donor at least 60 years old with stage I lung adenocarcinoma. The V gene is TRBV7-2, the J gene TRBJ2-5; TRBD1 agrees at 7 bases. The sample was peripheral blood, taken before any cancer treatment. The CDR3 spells CASSRDRQETQYF. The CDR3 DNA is TGTGCCAGCAGCCGGGACAGACAAGAGACCCAGTACTTC.